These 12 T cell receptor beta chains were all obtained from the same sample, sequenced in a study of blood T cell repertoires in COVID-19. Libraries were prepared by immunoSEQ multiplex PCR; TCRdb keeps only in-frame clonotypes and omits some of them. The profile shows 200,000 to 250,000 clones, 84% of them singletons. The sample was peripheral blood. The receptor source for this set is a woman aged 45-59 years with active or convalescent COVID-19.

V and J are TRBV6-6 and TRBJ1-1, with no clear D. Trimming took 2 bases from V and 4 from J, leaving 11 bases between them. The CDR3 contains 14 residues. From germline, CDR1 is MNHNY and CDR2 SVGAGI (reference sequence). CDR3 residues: CASSYAGVSTEAFF. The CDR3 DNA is TGTGCCAGCAGTTACGCCGGGGTTAGCACTGAAGCTTTCTTT.

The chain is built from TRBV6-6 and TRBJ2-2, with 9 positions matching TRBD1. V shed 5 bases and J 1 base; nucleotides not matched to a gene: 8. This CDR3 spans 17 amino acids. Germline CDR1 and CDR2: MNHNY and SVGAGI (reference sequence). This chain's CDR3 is CASSPHSGQGNTGELFF. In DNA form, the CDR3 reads TGTGCCAGCAGTCCCCATTCGGGACAGGGGAACACCGGGGAGCTGTTTTTT.

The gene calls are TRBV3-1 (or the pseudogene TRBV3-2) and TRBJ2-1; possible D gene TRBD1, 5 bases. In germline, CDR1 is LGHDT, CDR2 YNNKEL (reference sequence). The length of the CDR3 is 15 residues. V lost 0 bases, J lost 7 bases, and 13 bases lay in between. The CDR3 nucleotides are TGTGCCAGCAGCCAAGATCGTGGCAGGGCAAATGAGCAGTTCTTC. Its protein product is CASSQDRGRANEQFF.

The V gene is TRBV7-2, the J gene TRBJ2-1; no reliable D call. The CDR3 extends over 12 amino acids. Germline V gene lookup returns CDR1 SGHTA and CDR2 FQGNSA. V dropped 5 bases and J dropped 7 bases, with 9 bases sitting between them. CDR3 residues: CASSPLRNEQFF. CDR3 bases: TGTGCCAGCAGCCCACTCCGAAATGAGCAGTTCTTC.

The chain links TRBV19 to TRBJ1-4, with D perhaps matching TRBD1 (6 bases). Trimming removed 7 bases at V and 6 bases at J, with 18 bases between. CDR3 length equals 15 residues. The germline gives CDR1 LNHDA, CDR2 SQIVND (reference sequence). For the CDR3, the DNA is TGTGCCAGTAACCGACTTTCACAGGGAGATGAAAAACTGTTTTTT. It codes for CASNRLSQGDEKLFF.

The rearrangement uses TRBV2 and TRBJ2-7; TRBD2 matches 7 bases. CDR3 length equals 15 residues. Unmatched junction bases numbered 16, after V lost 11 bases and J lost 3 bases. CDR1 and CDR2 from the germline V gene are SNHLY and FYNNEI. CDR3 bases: TGTGCCTCCCGGGACCCCTCTCCGGGGGGCTACGAGCAGTACTTC. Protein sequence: CASRDPSPGGYEQYF.

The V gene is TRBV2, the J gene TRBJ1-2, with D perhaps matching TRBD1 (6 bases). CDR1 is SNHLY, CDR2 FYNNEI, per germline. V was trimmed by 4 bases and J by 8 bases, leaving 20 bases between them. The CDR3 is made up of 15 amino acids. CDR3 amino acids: CASSGKTGPPLGYTF. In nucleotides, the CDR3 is TGTGCCAGCAGTGGAAAGACAGGCCCACCTTTAGGCTACACCTTC.

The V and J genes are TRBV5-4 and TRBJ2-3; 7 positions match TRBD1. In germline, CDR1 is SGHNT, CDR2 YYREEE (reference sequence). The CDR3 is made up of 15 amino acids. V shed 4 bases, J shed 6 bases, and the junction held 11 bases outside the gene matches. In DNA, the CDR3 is TGTGCCAGCAGCACTAGGGGGCCAGGTGCGGATACGCAGTATTTT. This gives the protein CASSTRGPGADTQYF.

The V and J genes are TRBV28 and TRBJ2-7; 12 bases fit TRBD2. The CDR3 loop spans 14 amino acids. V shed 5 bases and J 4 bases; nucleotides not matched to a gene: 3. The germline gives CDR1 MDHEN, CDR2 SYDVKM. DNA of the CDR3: TGTGCCAGCAGTACTAGCGGGGGGACTTACGAGCAGTACTTC. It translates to CASSTSGGTYEQYF.

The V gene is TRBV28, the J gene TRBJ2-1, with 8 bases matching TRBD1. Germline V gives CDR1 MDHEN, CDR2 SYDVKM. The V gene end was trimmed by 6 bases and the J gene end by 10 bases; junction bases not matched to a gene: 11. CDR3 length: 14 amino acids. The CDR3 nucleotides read TGTGCCAGCAGGCTGGACAGGGCCCCCGGGGAGCAGTTCTTC. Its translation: CASRLDRAPGEQFF.

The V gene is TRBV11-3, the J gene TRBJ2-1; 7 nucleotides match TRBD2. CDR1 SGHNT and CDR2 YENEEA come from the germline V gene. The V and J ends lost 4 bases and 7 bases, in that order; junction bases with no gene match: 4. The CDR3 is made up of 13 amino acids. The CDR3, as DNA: TGTGCCAGCAGCTGGGGACTAAAAAATGAGCAGTTCTTC. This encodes CASSWGLKNEQFF. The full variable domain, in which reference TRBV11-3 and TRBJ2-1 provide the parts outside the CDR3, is EAGVVQSPRYKIIEKKQPVAFWCNPISGHNTLYWYLQNLGQGPELLIRYENEEAVDDSQLPKDRFSAERLKGVDSTLKIQPAELGDSAVYLCASSWGLKNEQFFGPGTRLTVL.

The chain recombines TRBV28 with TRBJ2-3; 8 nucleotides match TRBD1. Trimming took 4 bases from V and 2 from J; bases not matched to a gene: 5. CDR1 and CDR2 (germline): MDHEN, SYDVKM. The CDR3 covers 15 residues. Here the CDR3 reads CASSSRQGATDTQYF. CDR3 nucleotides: TGTGCCAGCAGTTCTCGGCAGGGGGCCACAGATACGCAGTATTTT.